These T cell receptor beta chains were read from a single sample in a study of shared clonotypes between healthy human individuals. Measured with immunoSEQ multiplex PCR; TCRdb has only the in-frame clones, and not every one. The sample records approximately 2.5 million clones, around 90% being singletons. Sequenced sample: naive CD4+ T cells sorted from blood. The origin of the receptors is a man aged 18 to 30 in good health. Both conserved end residues are part of each CDR3. Fields, in order: clone size, D gene, V gene, J gene, CDR3 DNA, CDR3 protein. D genes are given only for firm matches. The listing skips clone size in some rows; elsewhere it reads once, few, many or a size class.

abundance: .; d_gene: .; v_gene: TRBV19; j_gene: TRBJ1-1; CDR3nt: TGTGCCAGTAGTATTACGGGGAGTTGGGTGAGCAAGAACACTGAAGCTTTCTTT; CDR3aa: CASSITGSWVSKNTEAFF
abundance: few; d_gene: TRBD1; v_gene: TRBV28; j_gene: TRBJ1-2; CDR3nt: TGTGCCAGCAGTCCGACAGGGGTTGATGGCTACACCTTC; CDR3aa: CASSPTGVDGYTF
abundance: .; d_gene: .; v_gene: TRBV5-4; j_gene: TRBJ2-5; CDR3nt: TGTGCCAGCAGCCCAGGAAAAGGGTCCCCAGAGACCCAGTACTTC; CDR3aa: CASSPGKGSPETQYF
abundance: once; d_gene: .; v_gene: TRBV7-8; j_gene: TRBJ1-6; CDR3nt: TGTGCCAGCAGCCCCGAGGCGGGCTCCTATAATTCACCCCTCCACTTT; CDR3aa: CASSPEAGSYNSPLHF
abundance: .; d_gene: .; v_gene: TRBV7-2; j_gene: TRBJ2-7; CDR3nt: TGTGCCAGCAGCTTAAAGGCCGGGCCGCCCTACGAGCAGTACTTC; CDR3aa: CASSLKAGPPYEQYF
abundance: .; d_gene: .; v_gene: TRBV19; j_gene: TRBJ2-4; CDR3nt: TGTGCCAGTAGTATGAGGGAAGCCAAAAACATTCAGTACTTC; CDR3aa: CASSMREAKNIQYF
abundance: .; d_gene: .; v_gene: TRBV2; j_gene: TRBJ2-7; CDR3nt: TGTGCCAGCGGTCCAGACACTTCCTACGAGCAGTACTTC; CDR3aa: CASGPDTSYEQYF
abundance: .; d_gene: TRBD2; v_gene: TRBV18; j_gene: TRBJ2-3; CDR3nt: TGTGCCAGCTCACCACGGACTAGAGATACGCAGTATTTT; CDR3aa: CASSPRTRDTQYF
abundance: .; d_gene: TRBD1; v_gene: TRBV5-1; j_gene: TRBJ2-2; CDR3nt: TGCGCCAGCAGCCTGGACAGGGGGCCTGTCGGGGAGCTGTTTTTT; CDR3aa: CASSLDRGPVGELFF
abundance: .; d_gene: .; v_gene: TRBV5-1; j_gene: TRBJ2-7; CDR3nt: TGCGCCAGCAGCTTGGTCTCCCACGAGCAGTACTTC; CDR3aa: CASSLVSHEQYF
abundance: .; d_gene: .; v_gene: TRBV6-5; j_gene: TRBJ1-5; CDR3nt: TGTGCCAGCAGTTACAGCAGGGGTCAGCCCCAGCATTTT; CDR3aa: CASSYSRGQPQHF
abundance: .; d_gene: TRBD2; v_gene: TRBV28; j_gene: TRBJ2-3; CDR3nt: TGTGCCAGCCAAATAGCGGGGGGCCTGACAGATACGCAGTATTTT; CDR3aa: CASQIAGGLTDTQYF
abundance: few; d_gene: .; v_gene: TRBV28; j_gene: TRBJ1-2; CDR3nt: TGTGCCAGCAGTTTATCACAGAGAAGGTACACCTTC; CDR3aa: CASSLSQRRYTF
abundance: .; d_gene: .; v_gene: TRBV7-9; j_gene: TRBJ2-7; CDR3nt: TGTGCCAGCAGCCGGGTGGAAACGGGGCAATACGAGCAGTACTTC; CDR3aa: CASSRVETGQYEQYF
abundance: .; d_gene: TRBD2; v_gene: TRBV11-3; j_gene: TRBJ2-3; CDR3nt: TGTGCCAGCAGCTTAGGCGGTAGCGGGGAGTTAGGCACAGATACGCAGTATTTT; CDR3aa: CASSLGGSGELGTDTQYF
abundance: .; d_gene: TRBD1; v_gene: TRBV7-9; j_gene: TRBJ1-2; CDR3nt: TGTGCCAGCAGCCCCACCTCCGGACAGGACTATGGCTACACCTTC; CDR3aa: CASSPTSGQDYGYTF
abundance: .; d_gene: TRBD1; v_gene: TRBV5-1; j_gene: TRBJ1-2; CDR3nt: TGCGCCAGCAGCATCGACAGGGCTAACTATGGCTACACCTTC; CDR3aa: CASSIDRANYGYTF
abundance: .; d_gene: .; v_gene: TRBV5-1; j_gene: TRBJ2-1; CDR3nt: TGCGCCAGCAGCCTAGGGGTCCAGAGCTCCTACAATGAGCAGTTCTTC; CDR3aa: CASSLGVQSSYNEQFF
abundance: .; d_gene: .; v_gene: TRBV18; j_gene: TRBJ2-3; CDR3nt: TGTGCCAGCTCACCACTTACCACAGATACGCAGTATTTT; CDR3aa: CASSPLTTDTQYF
abundance: .; d_gene: .; v_gene: TRBV19; j_gene: TRBJ1-1; CDR3nt: TGTGCCAGTAGCGGCTCTCACGTGATGGGCACTGAAGCTTTCTTT; CDR3aa: CASSGSHVMGTEAFF
abundance: .; d_gene: TRBD1; v_gene: TRBV5-1; j_gene: TRBJ2-6; CDR3nt: TGCGCCAGCAGCTTACTCAAAACCTCGACAGGGAACCCTGGGGCCAACGTCCTGACTTTC; CDR3aa: CASSLLKTSTGNPGANVLTF
abundance: .; d_gene: .; v_gene: TRBV4-1; j_gene: TRBJ2-6; CDR3nt: TGCGCCAGCAGCCAAGAAGTAATTTCCCGTAACGTCCTGACTTTC; CDR3aa: CASSQEVISRNVLTF
abundance: .; d_gene: .; v_gene: TRBV14; j_gene: TRBJ2-4; CDR3nt: TGTGCCAGCAGCCAAGCGGGGTATGACAAAAACATTCAGTACTTC; CDR3aa: CASSQAGYDKNIQYF
abundance: .; d_gene: TRBD2; v_gene: TRBV4-3; j_gene: TRBJ2-7; CDR3nt: TGCGCCAGCAGCCGCACAAGCGGGAGCTCCTACGAGCAGTACTTC; CDR3aa: CASSRTSGSSYEQYF